The 27 T cell receptor beta chains reported below all come from one sample, sequenced in a study of Graves' ophthalmopathy and Graves' hyperthyroidism. The TCR beta CDR3 regions underwent amplification from RNA transcripts. The authors performed first-round RT-PCR with HTBI primers and then a second-round multiplex PCR. TCRdb redid the calling of the multiplex PCR reads with MiXCR, one entry per CDR3 protein. The sample lists about 660,000 distinct CDR3 sequences; more than 40% were seen once. What was sequenced was peripheral blood. Receptor source: an adult man with Graves' ophthalmopathy.

The rearrangement links TRBV7-9 to TRBJ1-5; TRBD1 might be the D (5 bases). The CDR3 length is 13 residues. The V end was cut by 0 bases, the J end by 9 bases, with 9 bases between. Germline CDR1 reads SEHNR; CDR2 reads FQNEAQ (reference sequence). The CDR3 protein is CASSLASGGPQHF. CDR3 DNA sequence: TGTGCCAGCAGCTTAGCTAGCGGGGGGCCCCAGCATTTT.

The chain has TRBV25-1 and TRBJ1-1; TRBD1 aligns across 8 bases. This CDR3 spans 15 amino acids. CDR1 is MGHDK, CDR2 SYGVNS, per germline. V trimming: 3 bases; J trimming: 0 bases; junction bases outside the gene matches: 3. The CDR3 DNA reads TGTGCCAGCAGTGACCGGACAGGGATGAACACTGAAGCTTTCTTT. Translating it yields CASSDRTGMNTEAFF.

The table lists this clonotype with many counts. The chain carries TRBV20-1 and TRBJ2-5; a weak D match, TRBD2 (5 bases). CDR1 is DFQATT and CDR2 is SNEGSKA in the germline V gene (reference sequence). There are 12 residues in the CDR3. The V end lost 3 bases, the J end lost 0 bases, and 5 bases lay between the germline ends. The CDR3 here is CSASGDQETQYF. Written as DNA, the CDR3 is TGCAGTGCTAGCGGGGACCAAGAGACCCAGTACTTC.

The chain joins TRBV12-3 or TRBV12-4 to TRBJ2-2, with D uncertain. V lost 4 bases, J lost 0 bases, and 9 bases lay in between. The CDR3 spans 15 residues. For the CDR3, the DNA is TGTGCCAGCAGTTCTGCGATTACGAACACCGGGGAGCTGTTTTTT. As protein: CASSSAITNTGELFF.

There are many counts of this clonotype. The rearrangement joins TRBV12-3 or TRBV12-4 to TRBJ2-7; TRBD1 matches 11 bases. The V gene end was trimmed by 5 bases and the J gene end by 3 bases; junction bases not matched to a gene: 3. The CDR3 is 14 amino acids. CDR3 amino acids: CASSRDRGFYEQYF. The DNA for the CDR3 is TGTGCCAGCAGTCGGGACAGGGGGTTCTACGAGCAGTACTTC.

This clonotype was counted a few times. The chain carries TRBV6-5 and TRBJ1-1; D gene ambiguous. The germline gives CDR1 MNHEY, CDR2 SVGAGI. The V end was cut by 8 bases, the J end by 0 bases, with 10 bases between. The CDR3 is 13 residues long. The CDR3 loop reads CASLRALNTEAFF. CDR3 nucleotides: TGTGCCAGCTTGAGAGCGTTGAACACTGAAGCTTTCTTT.

This clonotype was observed at least ten times. The rearrangement links TRBV2 to TRBJ1-6, with D unresolved. The length of the CDR3 is 14 residues. The germline V gene has CDR1 SNHLY and CDR2 FYNNEI. V dropped 7 bases and J dropped 7 bases, with 14 bases sitting between them. CDR3 nucleotides: TGTGCCAGCAATAGGGAAACACTAAATTCACCCCTCCACTTT. Translated: CASNRETLNSPLHF.

The chain uses TRBV6-6 and TRBJ1-4; 7 nucleotides line up with TRBD1. CDR1 and CDR2 from the germline V gene are MNHNY and SVGAGI (reference sequence). The CDR3 covers 15 residues. V shed 5 bases, J shed 7 bases, and the junction held 10 bases outside the gene matches. CDR3 bases: TGTGCCAGCAGTAACACAGGGGCCGGGGGTGAAAAACTGTTTTTT. This translates into CASSNTGAGGEKLFF.

This clonotype was counted many times. V and J are TRBV20-1 and TRBJ2-6; D gene uncertain. The germline gives CDR1 DFQATT, CDR2 SNEGSKA (reference sequence). V was cut by 3 bases and J by 0 bases, with 9 bases left in between. This CDR3 has 15 amino acids. CDR3 protein: CSASGSSSGANVLTF. The DNA of the CDR3 is TGCAGTGCTAGTGGCAGCAGCTCTGGGGCCAACGTCCTGACTTTC.

The J gene is TRBJ1-4, the V gene TRBV7-2, with TRBD1 as a possible D gene (6 bases). Germline CDR1 reads SGHTA; CDR2 reads FQGNSA. This CDR3 comprises 16 residues. Trimming pared 3 bases from V and 8 bases from J, leaving 19 bases between. The CDR3: CASSFADVGAGEKLFF. CDR3 nucleotide sequence: TGTGCCAGCAGCTTTGCGGATGTGGGGGCAGGCGAAAAACTGTTTTTT.

This clonotype has a count of ten or more. The J gene is TRBJ1-6, the V gene TRBV25-1; perhaps TRBD1 as D (5 bases). The CDR3 runs 14 residues. V was shortened by 1 base and J by 8 bases, with 9 bases between the two germline ends. Germline V lookup: CDR1 MGHDK, CDR2 SYGVNS. CDR3 region: CASSESDRYSPLHF. CDR3 coding DNA: TGTGCCAGCAGTGAATCCGACAGATATTCACCCCTCCACTTT. Full variable domain (remainder filled in from reference TRBV25-1 and TRBJ1-6): EADIYQTPRYLVIGTGKKITLECSQTMGHDKMYWYQQDPGMELHLIHYSYGVNSTEKGDLSSESTVSRIRTEHFPLTLESARPSHTSQYLCASSESDRYSPLHFGNGTRLTVT.

This clonotype was recorded many times. The J gene is TRBJ1-4, the V gene TRBV9, with D hard to call. Germline V lookup: CDR1 SGDLS, CDR2 YYNGEE. The CDR3 loop spans 15 amino acids. The V gene lost 2 bases and the J gene lost 0 bases, with 8 bases spanning the gap. The CDR3 protein is CASSVRETTNEKLFF. In nucleotides, the CDR3 is TGTGCCAGCAGCGTCCGGGAAACAACTAATGAAAAACTGTTTTTT.

V and J are TRBV20-1 and TRBJ1-3; 7 bases align to TRBD1. The V and J ends lost 8 bases and 0 bases, in that order; junction bases with no gene match: 4. From germline, CDR1 is DFQATT and CDR2 SNEGSKA (reference sequence). CDR3 size: 13 residues. In DNA form, the CDR3 reads TGCAGTCCCACAGGGGCCTCTGGAAACACCATATATTTT. This encodes CSPTGASGNTIYF.

The rearrangement uses TRBV4-3 and TRBJ1-5; no clear D gene. The CDR3 runs to 14 residues. The ends were cut back, 0 bases at V and 4 bases at J, with 7 bases in the middle. The V gene's germline CDR1 is LGHNA and CDR2 YSLEER. The DNA of the CDR3 is TGCGCCAGCAGCCAAGATGTTGAGAATCAGCCCCAGCATTTT. It is translated as CASSQDVENQPQHF.

This clonotype was detected ten times or more. The chain employs TRBV10-2 and TRBJ1-2; 7 bases align to TRBD1. Germline CDR1 and CDR2: WSHSY and SAAADI. This CDR3 is built from 15 residues. V shed 4 bases, J shed 2 bases, and the junction held 7 bases outside the gene matches. CDR3 nucleotide sequence: TGCGCCAGCAGTGCTCCGGGACAGACAAACTATGGCTACACCTTC. It encodes CASSAPGQTNYGYTF.

V is TRBV6-5 and J is TRBJ1-6, with unresolved D. The V end was cut by 1 base, the J end by 0 bases, with 4 bases between. The CDR3 has 15 residues. CDR1 and CDR2 (germline): MNHEY, SVGAGI. The CDR3 nucleotides are TGTGCCAGCAGTTACTTTTTCTCCTATAATTCACCCCTCCACTTT. Protein product: CASSYFFSYNSPLHF.

V usage is TRBV7-9 and J usage is TRBJ2-5; 8 bases align to TRBD2. The CDR3 is 17 residues long. Per the germline V gene, CDR1 is SEHNR and CDR2 is FQNEAQ (reference sequence). After removal of 5 bases from V and 4 bases from J, the junction contained 15 bases not matched to a gene. In DNA form, the CDR3 reads TGTGCCAGCAGCCAAGAGGGCCGGGGAGCGGGAGTAGAGACCCAGTACTTC. Translation gives CASSQEGRGAGVETQYF. The full variable domain, in which reference TRBV7-9 and TRBJ2-5 provide the parts outside the CDR3, is DTGVSQNPRHKITKRGQNVTFRCDPISEHNRLYWYRQTLGQGPEFLTYFQNEAQLEKSRLLSDRFSAERPKGSFSTLEIQRTEQGDSAMYLCASSQEGRGAGVETQYFGPGTRLLVL.

This sequence joins TRBV29-1 and TRBJ1-4, with 9 bases identical to TRBD1. Trimming cost V 3 bases and J 8 bases; bases outside gene matches: 10. CDR1 is SQVTM, CDR2 ANQGSEA, per germline. There are 15 residues in the CDR3. CDR3 residues: CSVDVSGTGTEKLFF. The CDR3 DNA reads as TGCAGCGTTGATGTTTCCGGGACAGGGACCGAAAAACTGTTTTTT.

V is TRBV5-6 and J is TRBJ1-4; the D gene is possibly TRBD1 (5 bases). Germline CDR1 and CDR2: SGHDT and YYEEEE. Trimming shortened V by 4 bases and J by 7 bases, and 17 bases separated the two germline ends. This CDR3 has 15 residues. CDR3 nucleotides: TGTGCCAGCAGCCCCCTGGGGCAGGGAGGTGAAAAACTGTTTTTT. Amino acid sequence: CASSPLGQGGEKLFF. The full variable domain, with the rest looked up from reference TRBV5-6 and TRBJ1-4, is DAGVTQSPTHLIKTRGQQVTLRCSPKSGHDTVSWYQQALGQGPQFIFQYYEEEERQRGNFPDRFSGHQFPNYSSELNVNALLLGDSALYLCASSPLGQGGEKLFFGSGTQLSVL.

Concerning this clonotype itself: A much larger clone differs from this one at a single base, so this may be a read error. The chain joins TRBV19 to TRBJ1-6, with D perhaps TRBD1 (5 bases). The V end lost 5 bases, the J end lost 14 bases, and 19 bases lay between the germline ends. CDR1 LNHDA and CDR2 SQIVND come from the germline V gene (reference sequence). The CDR3 runs to 14 residues. The chain's CDR3 is CASSPGTILESLHF. CDR3 nucleotides: TGTGCCAGTAGTCCCGGGACTATCTTGGAATCCCTCCACTTT. The entire variable domain, with the rest obtained from reference TRBV19 and TRBJ1-6, is as follows: DGGITQSPKYLFRKEGQNVTLSCEQNLNHDAMYWYRQDPGQGLRLIYYSQIVNDFQKGDIAEGYSVSREKKESFPLTVTSAQKNPTAFYLCASSPGTILESLHFGNGTRLTVT.

This sequence joins TRBV20-1 and TRBJ1-4; 8 bases agree with TRBD1. Per germline, CDR1 DFQATT and CDR2 SNEGSKA (reference sequence). With V trimmed by 1 base and J by 8 bases, 0 bases remained unmatched. The CDR3 length is 12 residues. The CDR3 reads CSARGTGEKLFF. The CDR3 nucleotides are TGCAGTGCTAGAGGGACAGGGGAAAAACTGTTTTTT.

This clonotype has at least ten counts. The chain employs TRBV19 and TRBJ2-7, with D perhaps TRBD2 (6 bases). The CDR3 loop spans 14 amino acids. The germline V gene encodes CDR1 LNHDA and CDR2 SQIVND (reference sequence). The V end was cut by 4 bases, the J end by 6 bases, with 16 bases between. As DNA, the CDR3 is TGTGCCAGTAGTACGGGACTGGGAGTAGCCGAGCAGTACTTC. Its translation: CASSTGLGVAEQYF.

This clonotype was found many times. The V and J genes are TRBV19 and TRBJ1-1; D is unclear. Germline V gene lookup returns CDR1 LNHDA and CDR2 SQIVND (reference sequence). The CDR3 sequence is 14 residues long. V gave up 5 bases and J gave up 1 base, with 11 bases separating them. CDR3 residues: CASSVGLANTEAFF. The CDR3 bases are TGTGCCAGTAGTGTTGGATTAGCGAACACTGAAGCTTTCTTT.

This clonotype was seen many times. This rearrangement joins TRBV6-6 to TRBJ1-1, with TRBD1 matching over 7 bases. Germline V CDR1 and CDR2: MNHNY, SVGAGI (reference sequence). This CDR3 is built from 14 residues. The ends lost 0 bases at V and 4 bases at J; junction bases unmatched: 2. The CDR3 coding sequence is TGTGCCAGCAGTTACTCAGACAGGGTCACTGAAGCTTTCTTT. Its protein product is CASSYSDRVTEAFF.

This clonotype was seen ten or more times. The gene calls are TRBV9 and TRBJ2-5; weak D call: TRBD2 (6 bases). The CDR3 has 14 amino acids. The germline gives CDR1 SGDLS, CDR2 YYNGEE. Trimming took off 0 bases at V and 5 bases at J, with 11 bases between the two ends. The CDR3 bases are TGTGCCAGCAGCGTAGTTCGGGAGCAGGAGACCCAGTACTTC. The encoded protein is CASSVVREQETQYF.

This clonotype was counted a few times. CDR3: CASSQGRDGTYEQYF. In DNA, the CDR3 is TGCGCCAGCAGCCAAGGACGGGACGGTACCTACGAGCAGTACTTC. V gene TRBV4-1 combines with J gene TRBJ2-7; D may be TRBD1 or TRBD2 (5 bases each). Trimming stripped 1 base from V and 2 bases from J, with 12 bases between. This CDR3 is 15 amino acids long. CDR1 MGHRA and CDR2 YSYEKL come from the germline V gene.

The chain uses TRBV4-2 and TRBJ1-1; D may be TRBD1 (5 bases). The CDR3 length is 13 residues. Germline assignment: CDR1 LGHNA and CDR2 YNFKEQ. Trimming took off 7 bases at V and 8 bases at J, with 17 bases between the two ends. The chain's CDR3 is CASNHGTPFEAFF. DNA of the CDR3: TGTGCCAGCAACCATGGGACCCCCTTCGAAGCTTTCTTT.